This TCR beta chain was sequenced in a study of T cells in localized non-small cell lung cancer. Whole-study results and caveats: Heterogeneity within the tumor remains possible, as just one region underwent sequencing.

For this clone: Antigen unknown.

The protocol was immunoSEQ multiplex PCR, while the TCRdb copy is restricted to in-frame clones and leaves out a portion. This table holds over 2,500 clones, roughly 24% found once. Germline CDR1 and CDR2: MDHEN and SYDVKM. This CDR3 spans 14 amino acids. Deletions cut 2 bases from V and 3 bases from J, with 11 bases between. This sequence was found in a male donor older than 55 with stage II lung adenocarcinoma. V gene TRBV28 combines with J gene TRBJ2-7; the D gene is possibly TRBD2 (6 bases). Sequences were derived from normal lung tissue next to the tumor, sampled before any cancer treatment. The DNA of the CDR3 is TGTGCCAGCAGTTTAGGAGGGACCTTCTACGAGCAGTACTTC. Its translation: CASSLGGTFYEQYF.